There are a few counts of the clone carrying this T cell receptor (beta chain). Authors' analysis steps: Reference gene primer amplification yielded estimated nucleated cell counts. The data were produced by immunoSEQ multiplex PCR, yet TCRdb's version contains in-frame clones alone and is incomplete. V, J and clone size are taken as reported in that table, and D and trimming were inferred from the DNA itself. Of around 150,000 clones listed, 80% are singletons. This CDR3 has 12 amino acids. With 3 bases removed from V and 4 bases from J, the gap between germline ends came to 6 bases. The data derive from a study of blood T cell repertoires in COVID-19. Study context: Specimens from acute and convalescent COVID-19 originated in the United States, Italy and Spain.

Specimen: peripheral blood. The chain links TRBV12-3 or TRBV12-4 to TRBJ1-2; D not certain. This TCR was sampled from a woman between 45 and 65 years old with acute or convalescent COVID-19. This CDR3 is CASSFTSYGYTF. As DNA, the CDR3 is TGTGCCAGCAGTTTTACTAGCTATGGCTACACCTTC.